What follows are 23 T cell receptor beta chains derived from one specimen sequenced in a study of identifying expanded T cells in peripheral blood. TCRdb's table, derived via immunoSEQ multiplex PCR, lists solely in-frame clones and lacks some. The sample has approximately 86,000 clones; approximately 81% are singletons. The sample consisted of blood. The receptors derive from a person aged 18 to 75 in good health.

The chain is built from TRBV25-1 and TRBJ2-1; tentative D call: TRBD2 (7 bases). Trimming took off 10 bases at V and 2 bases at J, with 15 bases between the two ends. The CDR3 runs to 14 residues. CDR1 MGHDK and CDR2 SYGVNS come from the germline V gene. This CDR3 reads CATLEGGAYNEQFF. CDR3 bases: TGTGCCACCCTAGAGGGGGGGGCCTACAATGAGCAGTTCTTC.

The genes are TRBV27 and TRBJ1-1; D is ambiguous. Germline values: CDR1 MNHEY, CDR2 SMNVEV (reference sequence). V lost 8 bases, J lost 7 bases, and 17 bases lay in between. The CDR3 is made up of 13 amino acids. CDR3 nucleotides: TGTGCCAGCCGGCTTACCCGGGGAATTGAAGCTTTCTTT. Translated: CASRLTRGIEAFF.

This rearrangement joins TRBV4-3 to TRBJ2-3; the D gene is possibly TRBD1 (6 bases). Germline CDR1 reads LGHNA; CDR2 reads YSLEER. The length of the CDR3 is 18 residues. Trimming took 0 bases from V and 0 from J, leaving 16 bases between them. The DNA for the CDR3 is TGCGCCAGCAGCCAAGATGAGAGGGGCAGGGGAAGCACAGATACGCAGTATTTT. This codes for CASSQDERGRGSTDTQYF.

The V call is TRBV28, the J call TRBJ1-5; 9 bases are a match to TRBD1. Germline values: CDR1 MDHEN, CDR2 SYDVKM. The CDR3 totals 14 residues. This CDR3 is CAGQGGGSNQPQHF. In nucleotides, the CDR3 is TGTGCGGGACAGGGTGGAGGCAGCAATCAGCCCCAGCATTTT.

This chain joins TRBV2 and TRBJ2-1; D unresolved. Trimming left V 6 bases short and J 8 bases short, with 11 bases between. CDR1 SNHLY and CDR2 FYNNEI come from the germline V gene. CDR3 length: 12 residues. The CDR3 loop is CASRHDTDEQFF. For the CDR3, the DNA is TGTGCCAGCAGACATGACACGGATGAGCAGTTCTTC.

CDR3 coding DNA: TGCGCCAGCAGCCAAGCAGGGGTCAGGACAGTCACAGATACGCAGTATTTT. It yields the protein CASSQAGVRTVTDTQYF. The rearrangement uses TRBV4-1 and TRBJ2-3, with D maybe TRBD1 (6 bases). Deletions cut 1 base from V and 2 bases from J, with 16 bases between. The CDR3 has 17 residues. Germline loops: CDR1 MGHRA, CDR2 YSYEKL.

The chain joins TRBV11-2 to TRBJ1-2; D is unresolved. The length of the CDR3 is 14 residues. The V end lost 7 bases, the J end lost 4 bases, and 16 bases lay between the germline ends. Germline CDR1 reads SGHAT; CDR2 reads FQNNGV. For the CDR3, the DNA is TGTGCCAGCAACCTAGTGGGCATCGGCTATGGCTACACCTTC. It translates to CASNLVGIGYGYTF.

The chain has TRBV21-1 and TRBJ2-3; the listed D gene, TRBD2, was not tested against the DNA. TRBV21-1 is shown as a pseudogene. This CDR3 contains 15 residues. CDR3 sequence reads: CASRSQGLGTDTQYF. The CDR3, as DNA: TGTGCCAGCAGGTCACAGGGACTAGGCACAGATACGCAGTATTTT.

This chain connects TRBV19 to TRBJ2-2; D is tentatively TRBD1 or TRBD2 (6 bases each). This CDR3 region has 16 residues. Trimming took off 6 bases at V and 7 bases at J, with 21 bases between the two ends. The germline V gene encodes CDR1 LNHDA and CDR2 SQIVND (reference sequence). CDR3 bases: TGTGCCAGTAGAAATTGGCAGGGGCCGCGGGGCGGGGAGCTGTTTTTT. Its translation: CASRNWQGPRGGELFF.

The CDR3 spells CASSPNRRVNTEAFF. The CDR3 DNA is TGTGCCAGCAGCCCAAACCGGAGGGTGAACACTGAAGCTTTCTTT. The chain couples TRBV7-9 to TRBJ1-1; D not certain. CDR3 length equals 15 residues. Germline V lookup: CDR1 SEHNR, CDR2 FQNEAQ (reference sequence). V lost 5 bases, J lost 0 bases, and 13 bases lay in between.

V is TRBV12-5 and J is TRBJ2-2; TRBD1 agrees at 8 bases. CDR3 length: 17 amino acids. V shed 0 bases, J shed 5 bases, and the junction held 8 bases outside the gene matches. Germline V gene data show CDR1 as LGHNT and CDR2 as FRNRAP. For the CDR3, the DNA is TGTGCTAGTGGTTTGGTAGGGACAGGAGGATGGACCGGGGAGCTGTTTTTT. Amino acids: CASGLVGTGGWTGELFF.

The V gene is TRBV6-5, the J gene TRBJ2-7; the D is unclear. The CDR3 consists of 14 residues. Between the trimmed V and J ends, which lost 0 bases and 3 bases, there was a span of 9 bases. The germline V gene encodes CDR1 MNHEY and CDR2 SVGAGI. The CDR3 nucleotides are TGTGCCAGCAGTTACTCCAAGGGCGTCTACGAGCAGTACTTC. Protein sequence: CASSYSKGVYEQYF.

The CDR3 sequence: CASSPREGNTGELFF. CDR3 bases: TGTGCCAGCAGCCCCCGGGAGGGCAACACCGGGGAGCTGTTTTTT. The chain has TRBV7-7 and TRBJ2-2; 8 bases align to TRBD2. Per germline, CDR1 SSHAT and CDR2 FNYEAQ (reference sequence). The junction had 4 bases not matched to a gene; V was cut back by 5 bases and J by 2 bases. The CDR3 is made up of 15 amino acids.

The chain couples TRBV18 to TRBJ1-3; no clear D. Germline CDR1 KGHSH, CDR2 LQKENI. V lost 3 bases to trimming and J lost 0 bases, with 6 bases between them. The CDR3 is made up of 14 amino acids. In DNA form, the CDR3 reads TGTGCCAGCTCACCGTCGGACTCTGGAAACACCATATATTTT. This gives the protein CASSPSDSGNTIYF.

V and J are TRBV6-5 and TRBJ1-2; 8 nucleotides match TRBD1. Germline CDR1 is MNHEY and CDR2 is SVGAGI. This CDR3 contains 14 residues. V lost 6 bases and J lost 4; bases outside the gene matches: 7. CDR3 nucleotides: TGTGCCAGCAGACCGGGACAGGAACCCTATGGCTACACCTTC. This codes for CASRPGQEPYGYTF.

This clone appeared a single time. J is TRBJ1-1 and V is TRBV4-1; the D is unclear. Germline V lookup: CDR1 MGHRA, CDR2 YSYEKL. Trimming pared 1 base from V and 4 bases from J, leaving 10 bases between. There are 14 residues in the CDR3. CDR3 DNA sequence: TGCGCCAGCAGCCAAGGGGATTTCAGCACTGAAGCTTTCTTT. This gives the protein CASSQGDFSTEAFF.

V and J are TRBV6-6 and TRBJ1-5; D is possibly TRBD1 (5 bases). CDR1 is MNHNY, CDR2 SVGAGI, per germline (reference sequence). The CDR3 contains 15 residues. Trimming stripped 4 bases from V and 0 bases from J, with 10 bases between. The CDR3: CASSLRGDSNQPQHF. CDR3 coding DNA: TGTGCCAGCAGTTTGAGGGGAGATAGCAATCAGCCCCAGCATTTT.

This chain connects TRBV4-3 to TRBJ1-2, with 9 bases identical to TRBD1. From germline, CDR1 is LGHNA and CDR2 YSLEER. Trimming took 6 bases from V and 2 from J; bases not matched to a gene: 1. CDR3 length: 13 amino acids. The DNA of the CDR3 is TGCGCCAGCAGGGGGACAGGGAACTATGGCTACACCTTC. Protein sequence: CASRGTGNYGYTF.

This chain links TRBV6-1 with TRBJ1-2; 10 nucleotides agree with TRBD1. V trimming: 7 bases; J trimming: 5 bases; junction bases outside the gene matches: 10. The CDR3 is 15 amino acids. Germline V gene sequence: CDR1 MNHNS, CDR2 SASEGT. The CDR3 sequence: CASKNRQGATYGYTF. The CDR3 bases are TGTGCCAGCAAGAATAGACAGGGGGCAACATATGGCTACACCTTC.

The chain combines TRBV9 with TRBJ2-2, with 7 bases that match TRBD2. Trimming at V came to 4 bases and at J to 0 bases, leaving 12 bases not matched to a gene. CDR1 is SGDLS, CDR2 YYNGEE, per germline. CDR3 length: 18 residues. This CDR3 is CASSPSGSGVANTGELFF. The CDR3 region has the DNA TGTGCCAGCAGCCCGAGTGGGAGCGGGGTCGCGAACACCGGGGAGCTGTTTTTT.

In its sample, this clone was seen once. For the CDR3, the DNA is TGTGCCAGCAGCTTAGGTAACTCGGGGCCCAGCGAGCAGTACTTC. Protein: CASSLGNSGPSEQYF. This chain links TRBV7-8 with TRBJ2-7, with D perhaps being TRBD1 or TRBD2 (5 bases each). The CDR3 sequence is 15 residues long. Germline V gene lookup returns CDR1 SGHVS and CDR2 FQNEAQ. V shed 1 base and J shed 6 bases, with 16 bases lying between them.

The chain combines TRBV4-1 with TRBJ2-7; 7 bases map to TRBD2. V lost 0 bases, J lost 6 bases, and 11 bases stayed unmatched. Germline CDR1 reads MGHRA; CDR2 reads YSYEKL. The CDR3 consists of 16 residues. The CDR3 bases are TGCGCCAGCAGCCAAGATAGGGGAGGGGCCCCGCTCGAGCAGTACTTC. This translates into CASSQDRGGAPLEQYF.

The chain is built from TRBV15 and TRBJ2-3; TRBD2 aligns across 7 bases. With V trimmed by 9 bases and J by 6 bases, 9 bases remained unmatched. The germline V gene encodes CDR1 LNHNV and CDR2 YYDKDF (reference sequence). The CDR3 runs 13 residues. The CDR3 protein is CATRDYLNDTQYF. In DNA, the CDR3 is TGTGCCACTAGGGACTACCTAAACGATACGCAGTATTTT.